This T cell receptor (beta chain) was profiled in a study of cytomegalovirus exposure and HLA in healthy donors (dated by TCRdb to 2015 to 2018). Looking at the study overall: The roughly 670 repertoires of the first cohort and the 110 or so validation repertoires were produced on the same platform, according to a later analysis. The study aimed to test whether cataloging public T cell receptors could reveal signatures of past pathogen exposure. A separate validation cohort of over a hundred different subjects was used in addition to the 666-subject first cohort. To predict cytomegalovirus infection status, the study brought together high-throughput TCR immunosequencing, statistical association of individual TCRs with disease status, and machine learning.

The donors were included in the validation cohort of 120 subjects, a group kept apart from the approximately 670-subject first cohort. Comment on this clone: This clone's antigen is unknown. Base-call qualities are not available, and no considerably larger clone is one nucleotide away.

The investigation overall reported the following: Most TCR sequences were observed very rarely across donors, whereas some public TCRs were present in many individuals. In a later analysis, TCRs clustered in the first cohort were found to also tend to co-occur in the roughly 120 validation repertoires, with 94% of cluster scores above 0. In vitro tests confirmed that a few of the cytomegalovirus-associated TCR beta chains recognize cytomegalovirus antigens. The authors suggested that the approach could potentially be generalized to other disease states and immunological phenotypes. A later analysis had no HLA typing for the validation cohort, so co-occurrence there was scored across all 130 or so repertoires. In the study, around 160 TCR beta chains were listed as associated with cytomegalovirus. Cytomegalovirus status was reported to be diagnosed by the classifier with high specificity and sensitivity in both the original and validation cohorts.

The receptor library was made with the immunoSEQ multiplex PCR assay. The original methods were these. A statistical classification framework was built to diagnose cytomegalovirus status from the catalog of TCR beta chain sequences. Not all clones reach the TCRdb copy of this immuneACCESS table, which keeps in-frame sequences only. Checked studies attribute under half of the gap to unresolved V genes and leave the rest unexplained. D and trimming were read from the DNA, whereas the V and J calls and clone size are those reported in that table. This sample is represented by approximately 210,000 clones; roughly 88% of them were singletons. The top ten clonotypes cover more than 1.2% of the sample. Sequencing used PBMCs. This receptor was identified in a woman aged 18 to 35 in good health and CMV-seronegative.

Here the CDR3 is given as CASSLAGVRTGELFF. The DNA reads TGTGCCAGCAGTCTAGCGGGAGTAAGAACCGGGGAGCTGTTTTTT. The chain couples TRBV2 to TRBJ2-2; TRBD2 agrees with 10 junctional bases. The germline V gene encodes CDR1 SNHLY and CDR2 FYNNEI. CDR3 length: 15 amino acids, cysteine to phenylalanine. Only the CDR3 DNA is retained, 45 bases long and in frame from the first base. Germline trimming amounts to 5 bases on V and 5 bases on J, with 5 as the count of junction bases outside the gene matches.